Listed below are T cell receptor beta chains from one sample, sequenced in a study of blood T cell repertoires in COVID-19. Using immunoSEQ multiplex PCR, the repertoire was profiled, and TCRdb retains in-frame clones only, with some absent. This table holds about 57,000 clones, roughly 85% found once. Sample: peripheral blood. The receptors were sampled from a human donor in a cohort sampled during active COVID-19. The CDR3 runs from the conserved cysteine through the conserved F or W. Fields, in order: CDR3 DNA, CDR3 protein, J gene, D gene, CDR3 length, V gene, clone size. D genes are given only for firm matches. Expanded clones are given a class, and other clones once, few, many or no size at all.

CDR3 DNA: TGTGCCAGCAGCTTTGGGACAAACTACAATGAGCAGTTCTTC
CDR3 protein: CASSFGTNYNEQFF
J gene: TRBJ2-1
D gene: -
CDR3 length: 14
V gene: TRBV11-2
clone size: -

CDR3 DNA: TGTGCCAGCAGCTTTATGGGCAGTCAAGAGACCCAGTACTTC
CDR3 protein: CASSFMGSQETQYF
J gene: TRBJ2-5
D gene: -
CDR3 length: 14
V gene: TRBV11-1
clone size: -

CDR3 DNA: TGTGCTGGTGGGGGGAGAATGGTGAAGACCCAGTACTTC
CDR3 protein: CAGGGRMVKTQYF
J gene: TRBJ2-5
D gene: -
CDR3 length: 13
V gene: TRBV30
clone size: -

CDR3 DNA: TGCGCCAGCAGCCAAGATTCCAACAGGGCCTCCTACAATGAGCAGTTCTTC
CDR3 protein: CASSQDSNRASYNEQFF
J gene: TRBJ2-1
D gene: -
CDR3 length: 17
V gene: TRBV4-1
clone size: -

CDR3 DNA: TGTGCCAGCAGTTACATTTCGGGACAGGGCTTCTATGGCTACACCTTC
CDR3 protein: CASSYISGQGFYGYTF
J gene: TRBJ1-2
D gene: TRBD1
CDR3 length: 16
V gene: TRBV6-5
clone size: -

CDR3 DNA: TGTGCCAGCAGCCCCGGGGGCTATGGCTACACCTTC
CDR3 protein: CASSPGGYGYTF
J gene: TRBJ1-2
D gene: -
CDR3 length: 12
V gene: TRBV11-2
clone size: -

CDR3 DNA: TGTGCCAGCAGCTCTCCGGGGCGGGAGGTATGGGTGGATACGCAGTATTTT
CDR3 protein: CASSSPGREVWVDTQYF
J gene: TRBJ2-3
D gene: TRBD2
CDR3 length: 17
V gene: TRBV11-3
clone size: -

CDR3 DNA: TGCGCCAGCAGCCCAGCTACAGGGTCCACTGAAGCTTTCTTT
CDR3 protein: CASSPATGSTEAFF
J gene: TRBJ1-1
D gene: -
CDR3 length: 14
V gene: TRBV5-1
clone size: -

CDR3 DNA: TGTGCCAGTAAGGTCAGACAGAACACTGAAGCTTTCTTT
CDR3 protein: CASKVRQNTEAFF
J gene: TRBJ1-1
D gene: -
CDR3 length: 13
V gene: TRBV19
clone size: -

CDR3 DNA: TGTGCCAGCAGTCCTCAGAGGTCTAGCGGGAGGGTCACCTACGAGCAGTACTTC
CDR3 protein: CASSPQRSSGRVTYEQYF
J gene: TRBJ2-7
D gene: TRBD2
CDR3 length: 18
V gene: TRBV27
clone size: -

CDR3 DNA: TGTGCCAGCAGTGTGGGCCCTTCCGGAAACACCATATATTTT
CDR3 protein: CASSVGPSGNTIYF
J gene: TRBJ1-3
D gene: -
CDR3 length: 14
V gene: TRBV7-2
clone size: -

CDR3 DNA: TGTGCCAGCTCACCAGTTCGCACTAGCGGGAGTTACGAGCAGTACTTC
CDR3 protein: CASSPVRTSGSYEQYF
J gene: TRBJ2-7
D gene: TRBD2
CDR3 length: 16
V gene: TRBV18
clone size: -

CDR3 DNA: TGTGCCAGCAGCGTAGGTCTCTCTGGGGCCAACGTCCTGACTTTC
CDR3 protein: CASSVGLSGANVLTF
J gene: TRBJ2-6
D gene: -
CDR3 length: 15
V gene: TRBV9
clone size: -

CDR3 DNA: TGTGCCAGCAGCTTAGCAGGACTAGACACCGGGGAGCTGTTTTTT
CDR3 protein: CASSLAGLDTGELFF
J gene: TRBJ2-2
D gene: TRBD2
CDR3 length: 15
V gene: TRBV7-3
clone size: -

CDR3 DNA: TGTGCCAGCAGCCCCAATCCCAGGGGTCTCTACAATGAGCAGTTCTTC
CDR3 protein: CASSPNPRGLYNEQFF
J gene: TRBJ2-1
D gene: -
CDR3 length: 16
V gene: TRBV9
clone size: -

CDR3 DNA: TGTGCCAGCTCACCGGCAAGAACAGGCGAGCAGTACTTC
CDR3 protein: CASSPARTGEQYF
J gene: TRBJ2-7
D gene: -
CDR3 length: 13
V gene: TRBV18
clone size: -

CDR3 DNA: TGTGCCAGCAGCCCTACTAGTTACAATGAGCAGTTCTTC
CDR3 protein: CASSPTSYNEQFF
J gene: TRBJ2-1
D gene: -
CDR3 length: 13
V gene: TRBV7-8
clone size: -

CDR3 DNA: TGTGCCAGTACTCAGGACAGGGTTGGAAACACCATATATTTT
CDR3 protein: CASTQDRVGNTIYF
J gene: TRBJ1-3
D gene: TRBD1
CDR3 length: 14
V gene: TRBV19
clone size: -

CDR3 DNA: TGTGCCAGCAGCGAATGGGGACAGGGGGTTTGGAGCAATCAGCCCCAGCATTTT
CDR3 protein: CASSEWGQGVWSNQPQHF
J gene: TRBJ1-5
D gene: TRBD1
CDR3 length: 18
V gene: TRBV2
clone size: few

CDR3 DNA: TGTGCCAGCAACAGGGGACGTAATCAGCCCCAGCATTTT
CDR3 protein: CASNRGRNQPQHF
J gene: TRBJ1-5
D gene: TRBD1
CDR3 length: 13
V gene: TRBV28
clone size: -

CDR3 DNA: TGTGCCAGCAGTTTATCGAGACTAGCAGAGACCCAGTACTTC
CDR3 protein: CASSLSRLAETQYF
J gene: TRBJ2-5
D gene: TRBD2
CDR3 length: 14
V gene: TRBV27
clone size: -

CDR3 DNA: TGCGCCAGCAGCTCCAGATCCTTAAACTCTGGAAACACCATATATTTT
CDR3 protein: CASSSRSLNSGNTIYF
J gene: TRBJ1-3
D gene: -
CDR3 length: 16
V gene: TRBV5-1
clone size: -

CDR3 DNA: TGTGCCAGCAGCTCCTCACTAGTAACAGATACGCAGTATTTT
CDR3 protein: CASSSSLVTDTQYF
J gene: TRBJ2-3
D gene: -
CDR3 length: 14
V gene: TRBV11-1
clone size: -

CDR3 DNA: TGCGCCAGCAGCCAAATCCCGGAGACAGGGTCGGTCTTC
CDR3 protein: CASSQIPETGSVF
J gene: TRBJ2-1
D gene: TRBD1
CDR3 length: 13
V gene: TRBV4-1
clone size: -

CDR3 DNA: TGTGCCAGCAGCTCTCCGACAGATACGCAGTATTTT
CDR3 protein: CASSSPTDTQYF
J gene: TRBJ2-3
D gene: -
CDR3 length: 12
V gene: TRBV11-2
clone size: -

CDR3 DNA: TGTGCCAGCAGGGTGAGACAGGGACATAATTCACCCCTCCACTTT
CDR3 protein: CASRVRQGHNSPLHF
J gene: TRBJ1-6
D gene: TRBD1
CDR3 length: 15
V gene: TRBV28
clone size: -